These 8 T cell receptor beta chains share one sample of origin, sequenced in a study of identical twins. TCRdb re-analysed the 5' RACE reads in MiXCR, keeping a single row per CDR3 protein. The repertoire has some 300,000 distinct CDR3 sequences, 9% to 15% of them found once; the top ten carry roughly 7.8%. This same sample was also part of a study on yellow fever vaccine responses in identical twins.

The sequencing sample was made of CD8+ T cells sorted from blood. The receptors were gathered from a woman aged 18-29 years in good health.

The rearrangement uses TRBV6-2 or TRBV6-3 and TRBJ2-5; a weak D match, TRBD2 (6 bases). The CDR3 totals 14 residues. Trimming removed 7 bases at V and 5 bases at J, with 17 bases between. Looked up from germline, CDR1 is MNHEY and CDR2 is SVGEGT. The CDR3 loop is CASNPLAWGETQYF. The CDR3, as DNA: TGTGCCAGCAACCCACTAGCCTGGGGGGAGACCCAGTACTTC.

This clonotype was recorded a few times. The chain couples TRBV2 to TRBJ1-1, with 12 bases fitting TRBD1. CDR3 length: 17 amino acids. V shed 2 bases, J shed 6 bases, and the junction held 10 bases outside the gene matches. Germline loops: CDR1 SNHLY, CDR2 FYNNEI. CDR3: CASSERDRGPEVAEAFF. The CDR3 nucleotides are TGTGCCAGCAGTGAAAGGGACAGGGGGCCCGAAGTGGCTGAAGCTTTCTTT.

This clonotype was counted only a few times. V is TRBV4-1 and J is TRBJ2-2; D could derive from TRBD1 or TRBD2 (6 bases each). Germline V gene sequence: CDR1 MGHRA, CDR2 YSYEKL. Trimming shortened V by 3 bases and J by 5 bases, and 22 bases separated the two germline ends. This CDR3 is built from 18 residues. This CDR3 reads CASSHPQDYRGQTGELFF. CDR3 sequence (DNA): TGCGCCAGCAGCCATCCCCAGGACTATCGGGGGCAAACCGGGGAGCTGTTTTTT.

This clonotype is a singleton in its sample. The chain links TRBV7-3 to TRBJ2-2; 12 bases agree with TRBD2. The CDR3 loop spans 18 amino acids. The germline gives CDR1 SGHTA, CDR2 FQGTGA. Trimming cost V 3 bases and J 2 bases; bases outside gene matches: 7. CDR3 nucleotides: TGTGCCAGCAGCTTCCCGACTAGCGGGAGTTCCAACACCGGGGAGCTGTTTTTT. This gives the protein CASSFPTSGSSNTGELFF.

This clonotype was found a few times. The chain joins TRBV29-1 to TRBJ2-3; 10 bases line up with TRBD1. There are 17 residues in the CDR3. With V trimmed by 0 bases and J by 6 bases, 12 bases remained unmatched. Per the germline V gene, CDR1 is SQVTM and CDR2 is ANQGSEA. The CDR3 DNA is TGCAGCGTTGAAGATTCCGGGACAGGGGCCCCCACCGATACGCAGTATTTT. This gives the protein CSVEDSGTGAPTDTQYF.

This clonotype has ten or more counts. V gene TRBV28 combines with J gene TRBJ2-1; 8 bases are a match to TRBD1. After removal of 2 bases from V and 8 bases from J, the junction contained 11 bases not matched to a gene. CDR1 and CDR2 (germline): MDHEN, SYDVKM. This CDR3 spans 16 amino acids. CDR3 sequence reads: CASSLNNGQGLDEQFF. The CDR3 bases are TGTGCCAGCAGTTTAAACAACGGACAGGGTCTTGATGAGCAGTTCTTC.

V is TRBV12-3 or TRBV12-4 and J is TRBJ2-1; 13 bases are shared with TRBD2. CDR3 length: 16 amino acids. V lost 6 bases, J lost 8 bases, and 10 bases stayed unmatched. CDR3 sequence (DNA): TGTGCCAGCAGCCGAGGACTAGCGGGAGTACGAGATGAGCAGTTCTTC. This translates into CASSRGLAGVRDEQFF.

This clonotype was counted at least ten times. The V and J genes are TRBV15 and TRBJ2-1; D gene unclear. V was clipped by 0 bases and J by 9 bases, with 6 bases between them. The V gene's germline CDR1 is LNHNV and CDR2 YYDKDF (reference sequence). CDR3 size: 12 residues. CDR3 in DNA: TGTGCCACCAGCAGAGATTTGGGTGAGCAGTTCTTC. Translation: CATSRDLGEQFF. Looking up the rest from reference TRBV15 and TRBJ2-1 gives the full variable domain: DAMVIQNPRYQVTQFGKPVTLSCSQTLNHNVMYWYQQKSSQAPKLLFHYYDKDFNNEADTPDNFQSRRPNTSFCFLDIRSPGLGDTAMYLCATSRDLGEQFFGPGTRLTVL.